This T cell receptor beta chain derives from a study of T cell repertoires in cytomegalovirus infection. In the study overall: It can be stated that public TCR beta signatures indicated CMV infection as well as a matching HLA type. Study findings and constraints: HLA-C-restricted CMV-specific TCR beta clonotypes were dominant in the ex vivo response.

Trimming left V 3 bases short and J 9 bases short, with 12 bases between. The CDR3 has 13 amino acids. This clonotype was recorded many times. Its antigen is still unknown. TCRdb re-analysed the reads in MiXCR, keeping a single row per CDR3 protein. The table shows around 250,000 distinct CDR3 sequences, with approximately 15% occurring only once. V is TRBV12-3 or TRBV12-4 and J is TRBJ2-1, with a possible D match to TRBD2 (7 bases). The clonotype originates from a human donor in good health (CMV status not recorded). Some clones in this sample may be carry-over from other donors' samples. The sequenced sample consisted of CD8+ T cells from PBMCs. The CDR3 here is CASSLGGLGEQFF. Written as DNA, the CDR3 is TGTGCCAGCAGTTTGGGGGGGCTGGGTGAGCAGTTCTTC.